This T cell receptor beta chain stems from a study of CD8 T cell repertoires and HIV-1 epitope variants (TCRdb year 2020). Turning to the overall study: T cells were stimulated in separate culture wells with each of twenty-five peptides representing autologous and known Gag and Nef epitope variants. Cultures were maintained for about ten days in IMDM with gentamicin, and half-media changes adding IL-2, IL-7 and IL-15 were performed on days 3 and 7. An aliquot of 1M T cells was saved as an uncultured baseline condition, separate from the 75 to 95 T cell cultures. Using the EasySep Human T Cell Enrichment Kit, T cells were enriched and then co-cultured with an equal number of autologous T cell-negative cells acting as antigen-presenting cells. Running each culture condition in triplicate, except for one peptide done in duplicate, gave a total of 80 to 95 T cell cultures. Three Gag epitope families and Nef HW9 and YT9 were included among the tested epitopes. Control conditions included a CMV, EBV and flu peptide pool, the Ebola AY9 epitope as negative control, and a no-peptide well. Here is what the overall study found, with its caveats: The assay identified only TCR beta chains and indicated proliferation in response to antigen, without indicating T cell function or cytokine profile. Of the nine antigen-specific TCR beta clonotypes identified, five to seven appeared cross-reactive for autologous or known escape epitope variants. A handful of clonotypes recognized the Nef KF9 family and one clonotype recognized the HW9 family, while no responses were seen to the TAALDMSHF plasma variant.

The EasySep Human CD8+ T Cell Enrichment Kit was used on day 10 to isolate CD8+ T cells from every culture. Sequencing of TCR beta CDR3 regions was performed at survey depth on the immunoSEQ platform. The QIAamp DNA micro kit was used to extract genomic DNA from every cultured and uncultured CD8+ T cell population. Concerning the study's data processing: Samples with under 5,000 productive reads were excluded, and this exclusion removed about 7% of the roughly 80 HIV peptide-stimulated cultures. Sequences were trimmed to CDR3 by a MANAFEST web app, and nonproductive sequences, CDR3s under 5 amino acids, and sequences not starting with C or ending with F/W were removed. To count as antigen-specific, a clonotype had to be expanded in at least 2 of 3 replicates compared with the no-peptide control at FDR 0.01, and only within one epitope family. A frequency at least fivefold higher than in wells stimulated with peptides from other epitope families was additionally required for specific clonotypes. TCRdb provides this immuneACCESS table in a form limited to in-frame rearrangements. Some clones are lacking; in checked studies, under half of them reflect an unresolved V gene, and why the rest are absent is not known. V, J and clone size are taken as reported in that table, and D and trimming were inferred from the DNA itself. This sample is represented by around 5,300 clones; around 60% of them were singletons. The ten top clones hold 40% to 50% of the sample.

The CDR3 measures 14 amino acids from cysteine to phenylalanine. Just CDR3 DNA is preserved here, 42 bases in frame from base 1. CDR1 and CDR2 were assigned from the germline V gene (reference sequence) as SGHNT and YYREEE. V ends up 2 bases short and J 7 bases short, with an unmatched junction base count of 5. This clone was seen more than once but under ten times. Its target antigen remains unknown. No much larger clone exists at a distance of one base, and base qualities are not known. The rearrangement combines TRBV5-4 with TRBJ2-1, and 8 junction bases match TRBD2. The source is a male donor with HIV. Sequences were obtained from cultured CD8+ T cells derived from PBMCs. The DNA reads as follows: TGTGCCAGCAGCTTTTACGGGGGGGCTAATGAGCAGTTCTTC. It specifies CASSFYGGANEQFF.